These 2 T cell receptor beta chains originate from one sample sequenced in a study of neoadjuvant anti-PD-1 for oral cavity cancer. TCRdb's table, derived via immunoSEQ multiplex PCR, lists solely in-frame clones and lacks some. The sample lists around 6,900 clones; 70% to 80% were seen once. The sample here was PBMCs, taken before nivolumab (anti-PD-1) treatment. The receptors were gathered from a person aged 40 to 85 with oral cavity squamous cell carcinoma.

This clone was found once. The chain employs TRBV2 and TRBJ2-1; TRBD2 aligns across 8 bases. From germline, CDR1 is SNHLY and CDR2 FYNNEI. The CDR3 contains 15 residues. V was clipped by 7 bases and J by 7 bases; unmatched bases: 12. CDR3 protein: CASNRRRGVENEQFF. Written as DNA, the CDR3 is TGTGCCAGCAATCGGAGGCGGGGGGTTGAAAATGAGCAGTTCTTC.

The chain combines TRBV7-3 with TRBJ2-3; maybe TRBD2 (5 bases). The CDR3 sequence is 15 residues long. V was clipped by 1 base and J by 4 bases, with 12 bases between them. Germline loops: CDR1 SGHTA, CDR2 FQGTGA. CDR3 sequence: CASSLMIKGADTQYF. For the CDR3, the DNA is TGTGCCAGCAGCTTAATGATCAAGGGAGCAGATACGCAGTATTTT.